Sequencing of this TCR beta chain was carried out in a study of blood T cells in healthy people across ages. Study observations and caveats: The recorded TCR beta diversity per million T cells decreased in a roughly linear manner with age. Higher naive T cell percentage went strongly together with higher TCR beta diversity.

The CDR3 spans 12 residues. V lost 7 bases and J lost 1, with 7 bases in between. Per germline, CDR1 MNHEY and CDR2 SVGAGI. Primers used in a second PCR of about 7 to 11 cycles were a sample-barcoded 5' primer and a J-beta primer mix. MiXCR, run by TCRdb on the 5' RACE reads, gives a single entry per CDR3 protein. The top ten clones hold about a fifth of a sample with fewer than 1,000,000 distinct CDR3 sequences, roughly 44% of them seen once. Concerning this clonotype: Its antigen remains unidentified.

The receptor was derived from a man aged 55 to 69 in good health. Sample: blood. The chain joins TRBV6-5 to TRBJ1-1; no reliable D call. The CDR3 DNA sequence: TGTGCCAGCAAAAACCCGAACACTGAAGCTTTCTTT. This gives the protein CASKNPNTEAFF.